Listed here are 32 T cell receptor beta chains from one sample, sequenced in a study of blood T cell repertoires in COVID-19. Only in-frame clones appear in the TCRdb table, and some are missing; sequencing was by immunoSEQ multiplex PCR. The data hold around 300,000 clones, with 75% to 90% observed a single time. Input material: peripheral blood. These receptors all come from a man younger than 35 with active or convalescent COVID-19.

The V gene is TRBV7-7, the J gene TRBJ2-1; D gene uncertain. Germline V gives CDR1 SSHAT, CDR2 FNYEAQ (reference sequence). The CDR3 is 13 residues long. Trimming shortened V by 1 base and J by 10 bases, and 11 bases separated the two germline ends. CDR3 sequence (DNA): TGTGCCAGCAGCTTAGAGGTTTGGAGAGAGCAGTTCTTC. Protein sequence: CASSLEVWREQFF.

The V gene is TRBV7-2, the J gene TRBJ2-7; 13 bases match TRBD2. The CDR3 contains 18 residues. The V gene's germline CDR1 is SGHTA and CDR2 FQGNSA. V lost 1 base to trimming and J lost 8 bases; unmatched junction nucleotides: 14. CDR3 region: CASSLGLAGGSRGSKQYF. The CDR3 DNA follows: TGTGCCAGCAGCTTAGGACTAGCGGGAGGCTCCAGGGGGTCCAAGCAGTACTTC.

V gene TRBV4-1 combines with J gene TRBJ2-2; D is possibly TRBD2 (6 bases). This CDR3 region has 17 residues. Trimming removed 4 bases from V and 5 bases from J, with 20 bases in between. Germline loops: CDR1 MGHRA, CDR2 YSYEKL. The CDR3 is CASSPDTSRARTGELFF. The CDR3 DNA follows: TGCGCCAGCAGCCCTGATACTAGCAGGGCTCGAACCGGGGAGCTGTTTTTT.

The CDR3 nucleotides read TGTGCCAGCAGTCCAATGACAGGACGGAATCAGCCCCAGCATTTT. Translating gives CASSPMTGRNQPQHF. The gene calls are TRBV6-2 or TRBV6-3 and TRBJ1-5; D perhaps matches TRBD1 (6 bases). Per the germline V gene, CDR1 is MNHEY and CDR2 is SVGEGT. The length of the CDR3 is 15 residues. Trimming left V 5 bases short and J 4 bases short, with 15 bases between.

The CDR3 DNA follows: TGTGCCAGCAGTTTGACAGGGAATTACGGCTACACCTTC. Translated: CASSLTGNYGYTF. J is TRBJ1-2 and V is TRBV28, with 7 bases identical to TRBD1. Germline-derived CDR1 and CDR2 are MDHEN and SYDVKM. J lost 8 bases, V lost 3 bases, and 6 bases had no gene match. CDR3 length: 13 amino acids.

V gene TRBV28 combines with J gene TRBJ2-1, with TRBD2 matching 13 bases. The V gene's germline CDR1 is MDHEN and CDR2 SYDVKM. The trim removed 6 bases at V and 9 bases at J, leaving 8 bases unmatched. The CDR3 sequence is 15 residues long. The CDR3, as DNA: TGTGCCAGCAGGCCTGGACTAGCGGGGGATTTTGAGCAGTTCTTC. This encodes CASRPGLAGDFEQFF.

Only a few counts were recorded for this clone. Here the CDR3 DNA reads TGTGCCAGCAGTTTCTCTAGCGGGTTCAATGAGCAGTTCTTC. Translated: CASSFSSGFNEQFF. The chain uses TRBV27 and TRBJ2-1, with 8 bases identical to TRBD2. V gave up 3 bases and J gave up 6 bases; unmatched junction bases: 4. Germline values: CDR1 MNHEY, CDR2 SMNVEV (reference sequence). The CDR3 consists of 14 residues.

The DNA of the CDR3 is TGTGCCAGCAGCTTAGGCCTAGCGGGGGGCCCACAAGAGACCCAGTACTTC. Protein product: CASSLGLAGGPQETQYF. The chain is built from TRBV7-9 and TRBJ2-5; 11 nucleotides line up with TRBD2. Trimming removed 1 base from V and 2 bases from J; junction bases left unmatched: 6. The CDR3 has 17 amino acids. Germline V gene lookup returns CDR1 SEHNR and CDR2 FQNEAQ (reference sequence).

CDR3 DNA: TGTGCCAGCAGTCCGTCCGGACTAGCGGGAGGTGATGAGCAGTTCTTC. It codes for CASSPSGLAGGDEQFF. This chain links TRBV28 with TRBJ2-1, with TRBD2 matching over 14 bases. Looked up from germline, CDR1 is MDHEN and CDR2 is SYDVKM. This CDR3 is 16 amino acids long. Germline trimming cut 5 bases from V and 8 bases from J; bases unmatched to any gene: 8.

This chain joins TRBV27 and TRBJ1-1; D is unclear. In germline, CDR1 is MNHEY, CDR2 SMNVEV (reference sequence). Trimming left V 5 bases short and J 1 base short, with 5 bases between. The length of the CDR3 is 12 residues. The CDR3: CASSNRNTEAFF. CDR3 DNA: TGTGCCAGCAGTAACAGGAACACTGAAGCTTTCTTT.

V gene TRBV5-1 combines with J gene TRBJ2-3, with 8 bases that match TRBD2. The germline gives CDR1 SGHRS, CDR2 YFSETQ. The junction had 9 bases not matched to a gene; V was cut back by 1 base and J by 2 bases. This CDR3 has 17 amino acids. The CDR3 protein is CASSLMAGGVLTDTQYF. DNA for the CDR3: TGCGCCAGCAGCTTGATGGCGGGAGGAGTTCTCACAGATACGCAGTATTTT.

V is TRBV2 and J is TRBJ1-2; 7 bases are shared with TRBD1. The CDR3 runs 11 residues. After removal of 7 bases from V and 10 bases from J, the junction contained 6 bases not matched to a gene. Germline V gene sequence: CDR1 SNHLY, CDR2 FYNNEI. This chain's CDR3 is CASIDRVDYTF. CDR3 bases: TGTGCCAGCATTGACAGGGTAGACTACACCTTC.

The chain combines TRBV7-8 with TRBJ2-7; TRBD2 is a possible D gene (6 bases). Trimming cost V 1 base and J 1 base, with 11 bases left between them. Germline assignment: CDR1 SGHVS and CDR2 FQNEAQ. The CDR3 has 15 residues. The CDR3 DNA sequence: TGTGCCAGCAGCTTAGAAGCGGGCCCTTCCTACGAGCAGTACTTC. This codes for CASSLEAGPSYEQYF.

This sequence joins TRBV4-3 and TRBJ1-1; 10 bases are a match to TRBD1. V was pared by 8 bases and J by 6 bases, with 9 bases of the junction left unmatched. This CDR3 has 14 residues. From germline, CDR1 is LGHNA and CDR2 YSLEER. CDR3 loop: CASCRDRGRPEAFF. The DNA for the CDR3 is TGCGCCAGCTGCCGGGACAGGGGCCGTCCTGAAGCTTTCTTT.

This chain links TRBV19 with TRBJ2-6; TRBD1 agrees at 9 bases. V was pared by 6 bases and J by 0 bases, with 6 bases of the junction left unmatched. CDR3 length equals 17 residues. Germline assignment: CDR1 LNHDA and CDR2 SQIVND (reference sequence). CDR3 amino acids: CASRVGQGISGANVLTF. The CDR3 nucleotides read TGTGCCAGTAGAGTGGGACAGGGTATCTCTGGGGCCAACGTCCTGACTTTC. Full variable domain (rest looked up from reference TRBV19 and TRBJ2-6): DGGITQSPKYLFRKEGQNVTLSCEQNLNHDAMYWYRQDPGQGLRLIYYSQIVNDFQKGDIAEGYSVSREKKESFPLTVTSAQKNPTAFYLCASRVGQGISGANVLTFGAGSRLTVL.

This chain links TRBV27 with TRBJ1-1, with D perhaps TRBD1 (6 bases). V shed 5 bases and J shed 1 base, with 14 bases lying between them. The CDR3 length is 15 residues. The V gene's germline CDR1 is MNHEY and CDR2 SMNVEV (reference sequence). The DNA of the CDR3 is TGTGCCAGCAGTCTATGGAAAGGGGGGAACACTGAAGCTTTCTTT. Protein sequence: CASSLWKGGNTEAFF.

The chain joins TRBV6-5 to TRBJ2-3; D may be TRBD2 (5 bases). Trimming shortened V by 7 bases and J by 2 bases, and 16 bases separated the two germline ends. The CDR3 is 15 amino acids. Germline V gene lookup returns CDR1 MNHEY and CDR2 SVGAGI. CDR3 loop: CASTRGWGVTDTQYF. The CDR3 bases are TGTGCCAGCACCAGAGGTTGGGGAGTCACAGATACGCAGTATTTT.

The CDR3, as DNA: TGTGCCACCAGTGATGCTGCTAGCGGGGACCAAGAGACCCAGTACTTC. It yields the protein CATSDAASGDQETQYF. The chain uses TRBV24-1 and TRBJ2-5; 9 bases line up with TRBD2. Unmatched junction bases numbered 4, after V lost 3 bases and J lost 0 bases. There are 16 residues in the CDR3. Germline values: CDR1 KGHDR, CDR2 SFDVKD.

This clone has only one observation. The V call is TRBV19, the J call TRBJ1-2, with D possibly matching TRBD1 (6 bases). Germline CDR1 LNHDA, CDR2 SQIVND (reference sequence). Trimming stripped 5 bases from V and 1 base from J, with 11 bases between. There are 14 residues in the CDR3. CDR3 sequence: CASSPKQGNYGYTF. The CDR3 coding sequence is TGTGCCAGTAGTCCAAAACAGGGTAACTATGGCTACACCTTC.

The rearrangement links TRBV13 to TRBJ1-1; the D gene is possibly TRBD1 (5 bases). CDR3 size: 15 residues. The V and J ends lost 1 base and 1 base respectively, with 10 bases between them. Per the germline V gene, CDR1 is PRHDT and CDR2 is FYEKMQ (reference sequence). The CDR3 nucleotides are TGTGCCAGCAGCTTAGCGGGCAGGGAGAACACTGAAGCTTTCTTT. It translates to CASSLAGRENTEAFF.

CDR3 sequence reads: CASSAGQPQETQYF. CDR3 bases: TGTGCCAGCAGCGCTGGACAGCCGCAAGAGACCCAGTACTTC. The gene calls are TRBV5-4 and TRBJ2-5; D might be TRBD1 (6 bases). V was cut by 4 bases and J by 2 bases, with 12 bases left in between. The length of the CDR3 is 14 residues. Germline CDR1 reads SGHNT; CDR2 reads YYREEE (reference sequence).

V is TRBV28 and J is TRBJ1-5, with a tentative D call TRBD1 (5 bases). V was clipped by 2 bases and J by 3 bases, with 8 bases between them. Germline V gene lookup returns CDR1 MDHEN and CDR2 SYDVKM. The CDR3 spans 14 residues. The CDR3 reads CASSLGGANQPQHF. CDR3 coding DNA: TGTGCCAGCAGTTTAGGAGGGGCCAATCAGCCCCAGCATTTT.

The V and J genes are TRBV27 and TRBJ2-1; 7 nucleotides match TRBD1. There are 16 residues in the CDR3. The junction had 8 bases not matched to a gene; V was cut back by 0 bases and J by 6 bases. CDR1 and CDR2 (germline): MNHEY, SMNVEV (reference sequence). The CDR3 is CASSLSIVAGGNEQFF. The CDR3 DNA follows: TGTGCCAGCAGTTTATCGATAGTAGCAGGGGGCAATGAGCAGTTCTTC.

The V and J genes are TRBV4-3 and TRBJ2-3; possibly TRBD1 for D (7 bases). The germline V and J ends were trimmed by 0 bases and 0 bases, with 19 bases remaining between them. Germline values: CDR1 LGHNA, CDR2 YSLEER. This CDR3 is 19 amino acids long. DNA for the CDR3: TGCGCCAGCAGCCAAGATCGGGGGCGGTACAGGGGCAGCACAGATACGCAGTATTTT. As protein: CASSQDRGRYRGSTDTQYF.

The chain links TRBV18 to TRBJ1-4, with 7 bases fitting TRBD1. The CDR3 runs 16 residues. The junction had 7 bases not matched to a gene; V was cut back by 0 bases and J by 6 bases. The germline V gene has CDR1 KGHSH and CDR2 LQKENI. This chain's CDR3 is CASSPPKGQGDEKLFF. The CDR3 nucleotides are TGTGCCAGCTCACCACCGAAGGGGCAGGGGGATGAAAAACTGTTTTTT.

This chain joins TRBV7-8 and TRBJ1-4; TRBD1 is a possible D gene (5 bases). This CDR3 comprises 16 residues. Germline CDR1 and CDR2: SGHVS and FQNEAQ. V lost 5 bases to trimming and J lost 8 bases, with 21 bases between them. CDR3 sequence (DNA): TGTGCCAGCAGCCCACACAGGACCCGAAGTGCGGAAAAACTGTTTTTT. Translating it yields CASSPHRTRSAEKLFF.

The V call is TRBV7-2, the J call TRBJ1-2; no definite D call. This CDR3 region has 15 residues. The germline CDR1 and CDR2 sequences are SGHTA and FQGNSA. V lost 5 bases and J lost 1, with 14 bases in between. In DNA, the CDR3 is TGTGCCAGCAGCCCTTACGAGCGTATTAACTATGGCTACACCTTC. As protein: CASSPYERINYGYTF.

The J gene is TRBJ1-1, the V gene TRBV10-3; 8 bases line up with TRBD1. V lost 8 bases and J lost 1; bases outside the gene matches: 3. The length of the CDR3 is 13 residues. Germline V gene data show CDR1 as ENHRY and CDR2 as SYGVKD. In nucleotides, the CDR3 is TGTGCCATCGACAGGGGCGAGAACACTGAAGCTTTCTTT. It yields the protein CAIDRGENTEAFF.

The chain employs TRBV4-1 and TRBJ1-5; D is perhaps TRBD1 (5 bases). Germline V gene lookup returns CDR1 MGHRA and CDR2 YSYEKL. The V end lost 1 base, the J end lost 4 bases, and 11 bases lay between the germline ends. This CDR3 has 15 residues. CDR3 residues: CASSQGGAGNQPQHF. As DNA, the CDR3 is TGCGCCAGCAGCCAAGGAGGGGCGGGAAATCAGCCCCAGCATTTT.

The V and J genes are TRBV7-9 and TRBJ2-3; TRBD2 agrees at 7 bases. The trim removed 2 bases at V and 2 bases at J, leaving 16 bases unmatched. The germline gives CDR1 SEHNR, CDR2 FQNEAQ (reference sequence). The CDR3 contains 19 residues. The CDR3 loop reads CASSLWVSGSLAATDTQYF. CDR3 nucleotide sequence: TGTGCCAGCAGCTTATGGGTAAGCGGGTCGCTAGCGGCCACAGATACGCAGTATTTT.

Only one count was recorded for this clone. The chain has TRBV5-6 and TRBJ1-1; D may be TRBD1 (5 bases). Germline assignment: CDR1 SGHDT and CDR2 YYEEEE. The CDR3 has 14 residues. Trimming took 3 bases from V and 1 from J, leaving 10 bases between them. CDR3 residues: CASSWGIGNTEAFF. In nucleotides, the CDR3 is TGTGCCAGCAGCTGGGGCATTGGGAACACTGAAGCTTTCTTT.

This clone came up once. The chain employs TRBV3-1 (or the pseudogene TRBV3-2) and TRBJ1-2; the D is unclear. V lost 6 bases, J lost 1 base, and 9 bases lay in between. The CDR3 runs to 13 residues. Germline CDR1 is LGHDT and CDR2 is YNNKEL (reference sequence). CDR3 protein: CASSLTVNYGYTF. In nucleotides, the CDR3 is TGTGCCAGCAGTTTAACGGTTAACTATGGCTACACCTTC.